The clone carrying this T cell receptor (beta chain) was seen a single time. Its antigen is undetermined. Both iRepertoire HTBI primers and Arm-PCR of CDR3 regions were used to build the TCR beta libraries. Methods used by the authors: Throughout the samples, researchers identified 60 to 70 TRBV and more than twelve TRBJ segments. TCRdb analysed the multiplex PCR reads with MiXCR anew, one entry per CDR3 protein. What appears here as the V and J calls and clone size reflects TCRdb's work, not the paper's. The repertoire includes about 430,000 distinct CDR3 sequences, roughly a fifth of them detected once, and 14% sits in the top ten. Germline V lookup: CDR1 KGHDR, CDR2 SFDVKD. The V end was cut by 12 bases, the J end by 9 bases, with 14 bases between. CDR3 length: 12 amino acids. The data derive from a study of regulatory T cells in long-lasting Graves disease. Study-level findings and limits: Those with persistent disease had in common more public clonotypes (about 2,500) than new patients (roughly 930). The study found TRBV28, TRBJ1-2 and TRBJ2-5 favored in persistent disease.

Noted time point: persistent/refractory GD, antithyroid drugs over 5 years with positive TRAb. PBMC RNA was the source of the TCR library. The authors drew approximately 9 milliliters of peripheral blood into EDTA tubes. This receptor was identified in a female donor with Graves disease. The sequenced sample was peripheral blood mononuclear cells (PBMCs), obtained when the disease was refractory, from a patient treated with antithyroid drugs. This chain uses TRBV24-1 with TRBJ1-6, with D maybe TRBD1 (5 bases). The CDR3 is CAALMGVSPLHF. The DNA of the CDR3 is TGTGCCGCATTGATGGGGGTTTCACCCCTCCACTTT.